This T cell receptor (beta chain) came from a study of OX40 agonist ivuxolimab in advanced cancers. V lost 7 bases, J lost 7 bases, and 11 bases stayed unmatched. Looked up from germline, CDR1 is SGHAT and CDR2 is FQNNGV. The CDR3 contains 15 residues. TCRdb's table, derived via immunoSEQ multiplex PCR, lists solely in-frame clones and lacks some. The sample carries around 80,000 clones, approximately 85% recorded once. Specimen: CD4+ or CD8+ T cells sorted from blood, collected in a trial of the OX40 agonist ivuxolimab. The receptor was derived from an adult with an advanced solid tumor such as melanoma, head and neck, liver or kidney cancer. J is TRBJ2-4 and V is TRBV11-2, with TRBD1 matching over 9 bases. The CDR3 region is CASIRGQGPRNIQYF. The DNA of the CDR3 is TGTGCCAGCATAAGGGGACAGGGACCAAGGAACATTCAGTACTTC.